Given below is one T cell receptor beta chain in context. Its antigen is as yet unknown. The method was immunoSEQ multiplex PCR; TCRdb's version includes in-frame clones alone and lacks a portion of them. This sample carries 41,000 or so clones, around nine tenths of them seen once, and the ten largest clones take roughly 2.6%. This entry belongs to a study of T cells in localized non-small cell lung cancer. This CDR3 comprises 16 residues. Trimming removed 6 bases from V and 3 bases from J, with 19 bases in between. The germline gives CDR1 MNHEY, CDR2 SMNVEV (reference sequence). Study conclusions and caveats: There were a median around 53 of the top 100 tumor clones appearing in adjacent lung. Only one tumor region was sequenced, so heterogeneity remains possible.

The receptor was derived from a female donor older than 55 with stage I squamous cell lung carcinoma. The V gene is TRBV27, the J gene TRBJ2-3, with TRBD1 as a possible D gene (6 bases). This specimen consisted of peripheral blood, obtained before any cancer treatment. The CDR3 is CASRFSRQEATDTQYF. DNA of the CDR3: TGTGCCAGCAGATTTAGCCGACAGGAGGCAACAGATACGCAGTATTTT.